A single sample is the source of the 3 T cell receptor beta chains below, sequenced in a study of control samples from healthy donors and cancer patients. The data were produced by immunoSEQ multiplex PCR, yet TCRdb's version contains in-frame clones alone and is incomplete. The sample yields roughly 24,000 clones, approximately 85% seen once. The source material was PBMCs. Receptors originate from a man aged 55 to 70 with colorectal cancer.

The chain employs TRBV14 and TRBJ1-1, with D possibly being TRBD1 (6 bases). Trimming stripped 4 bases from V and 11 bases from J, with 17 bases between. The CDR3 length is 13 residues. In germline, CDR1 is SGHDN, CDR2 FVKESK. The CDR3 spells CASSRRDTRGAFF. DNA of the CDR3: TGTGCCAGCAGCCGCCGGGACACCCGGGGGGCTTTCTTT.

This chain uses TRBV5-1 with TRBJ2-3; TRBD2 is a possible D gene (6 bases). Germline CDR1 reads SGHRS; CDR2 reads YFSETQ. The length of the CDR3 is 14 residues. Trimming left V 7 bases short and J 4 bases short, with 16 bases between. The CDR3 nucleotides are TGCGCCAGCGGGACTGGGGCCCTCGCAGATACGCAGTATTTT. Its translation: CASGTGALADTQYF.

The CDR3 protein is CASSHPGVGAFF. CDR3 nucleotides: TGTGCCAGCAGCCACCCGGGGGTGGGAGCTTTCTTT. V is TRBV7-9 and J is TRBJ1-1, with D possibly being TRBD1 (5 bases). CDR1 and CDR2 from the germline V gene are SEHNR and FQNEAQ (reference sequence). The CDR3 is 12 amino acids. V dropped 5 bases and J dropped 10 bases, with 14 bases sitting between them.